This passage covers 16 T cell receptor beta chains from one sample sequenced in a study of cytomegalovirus exposure and HLA in healthy donors (TCRdb year 2017). Libraries came from the immunoSEQ multiplex PCR assay. A mixture of 60 forward primers for TCR Vbeta segments and 13 reverse primers for TCR Jbeta segments was used in the multiplex PCR. In its TCRdb copy, this immuneACCESS table keeps in-frame sequences only and misses some clones. Where compared with another copy, unresolved V genes explain less than half of these, and the others have no known cause. The record for this sample contains around 100,000 clones. Of the sample, roughly 3.5% is held by the ten largest clones. The sequenced sample consisted of PBMCs. The receptor source for this set is a woman under 40 in good health and CMV-seronegative.

This sequence joins TRBV9 and TRBJ2-5; D might be TRBD1 (6 bases). CDR3 length: 17 amino acids. With 4 bases removed from V and 1 base from J, the gap between germline ends came to 20 bases. The germline CDR1 and CDR2 sequences are SGDLS and YYNGEE. Here the CDR3 reads CASSSVTPGDTQETQYF. CDR3 sequence (DNA): TGTGCCAGCAGCTCAGTGACTCCTGGGGACACCCAAGAGACCCAGTACTTC. Full variable domain (missing parts from reference TRBV9 and TRBJ2-5): DSGVTQTPKHLITATGQRVTLRCSPRSGDLSVYWYQQSLDQGLQFLIQYYNGEERAKGNILERFSAQQFPDLHSELNLSSLELGDSALYFCASSSVTPGDTQETQYFGPGTRLLVL.

The rearrangement links TRBV10-3 to TRBJ1-2; 11 bases match TRBD1. With V trimmed by 3 bases and J by 5 bases, 2 bases remained unmatched. The CDR3 spans 14 residues. Germline V gene sequence: CDR1 ENHRY, CDR2 SYGVKD. In DNA, the CDR3 is TGTGCCATCAGTGATGGGACAGGGGGGTATGGCTACACCTTC. This encodes CAISDGTGGYGYTF.

The gene calls are TRBV7-3 and TRBJ2-5; 10 positions match TRBD2. CDR1 and CDR2 (germline): SGHTA, FQGTGA. The CDR3 covers 14 residues. Unmatched junction bases numbered 4, after V lost 4 bases and J lost 5 bases. CDR3 sequence (DNA): TGTGCCAGCAGCTCGGGACTAGCGAAGGAGACCCAGTACTTC. Translating gives CASSSGLAKETQYF. The full variable domain, its missing parts supplied by reference TRBV7-3 and TRBJ2-5, is GAGVSQTPSNKVTEKGKYVELRCDPISGHTALYWYRQSLGQGPEFLIYFQGTGAADDSGLPNDRFFAVRPEGSVSTLKIQRTERGDSAVYLCASSSGLAKETQYFGPGTRLLVL.

The V gene is TRBV19, the J gene TRBJ2-1; D is possibly TRBD1 (5 bases). The CDR3 is made up of 14 amino acids. Germline loops: CDR1 LNHDA, CDR2 SQIVND (reference sequence). Trimming took 3 bases from V and 1 from J, leaving 7 bases between them. The CDR3 sequence: CASSIKGSYNEQFF. The CDR3 coding sequence is TGTGCCAGTAGTATTAAGGGGTCCTACAATGAGCAGTTCTTC.

The gene calls are TRBV27 and TRBJ1-5; D not resolved. The CDR3 totals 13 residues. Germline V gene data show CDR1 as MNHEY and CDR2 as SMNVEV (reference sequence). The V end was cut by 4 bases, the J end by 0 bases, with 4 bases between. The CDR3 region is CASSWASNQPQHF. The DNA for the CDR3 is TGTGCCAGCAGTTGGGCTAGCAATCAGCCCCAGCATTTT.

The chain's CDR3 is CAGVQGRTSGAFF. CDR3 nucleotides: TGTGCTGGAGTCCAGGGGCGGACCTCGGGAGCTTTCTTT. The genes are TRBV2 and TRBJ1-1; TRBD1 is a possible D gene (6 bases). This CDR3 is built from 13 residues. Germline values: CDR1 SNHLY, CDR2 FYNNEI. The full variable domain, in which reference TRBV2 and TRBJ1-1 provide the parts outside the CDR3, is EPEVTQTPSHQVTQMGQEVILRCVPISNHLYFYWYRQILGQKVEFLVSFYNNEISEKSEIFDDQFSVERPDGSNFTLKIRSTKLEDSAMYFCAGVQGRTSGAFFGQGTRLTVV.

V is TRBV19 and J is TRBJ2-3, with D perhaps TRBD2 (5 bases). Trimming pared 3 bases from V and 1 base from J, leaving 8 bases between. This CDR3 comprises 14 residues. CDR1 and CDR2 from the germline V gene are LNHDA and SQIVND (reference sequence). The CDR3 DNA reads TGTGCCAGTAGTATTCGGGGTGGCACAGATACGCAGTATTTT. Protein: CASSIRGGTDTQYF.

The V gene is TRBV30, the J gene TRBJ1-1; no reliable D call. Trimming took 3 bases from V and 0 from J, leaving 2 bases between them. This CDR3 comprises 11 residues. In germline, CDR1 is GTSNPN, CDR2 SVGIG (reference sequence). Written as DNA, the CDR3 is TGTGCCTGGAGCATGAACACTGAAGCTTTCTTT. Translating it yields CAWSMNTEAFF.

The rearrangement uses TRBV28 and TRBJ1-1; D call uncertain. The CDR3 is 14 amino acids. The germline V and J ends were trimmed by 5 bases and 5 bases, with 15 bases remaining between them. Looked up from germline, CDR1 is MDHEN and CDR2 is SYDVKM. CDR3 DNA sequence: TGTGCCAGCAGTCCCGGGAATTCGGGAACTGAAGCTTTCTTT. Its translation is CASSPGNSGTEAFF. Drawing the rest from reference TRBV28 and TRBJ1-1, the complete variable domain is DVKVTQSSRYLVKRTGEKVFLECVQDMDHENMFWYRQDPGLGLRLIYFSYDVKMKEKGDIPEGYSVSREKKERFSLILESASTNQTSMYLCASSPGNSGTEAFFGQGTRLTVV.

Regarding this clone: The CDR3 does not end in the conserved phenylalanine or tryptophan, so this is likely a read error. J is TRBJ1-1 and V is TRBV27, with 8 bases aligning to TRBD1. The CDR3 runs to 14 residues. The germline CDR1 and CDR2 sequences are MNHEY and SMNVEV (reference sequence). Unmatched junction bases numbered 3, after V lost 5 bases and J lost 1 base. This chain's CDR3 is CASSVDRGNTEAFL. In nucleotides, the CDR3 is TGTGCCAGCAGTGTCGACAGGGGGAACACTGAAGCTTTCCTT.

The chain carries TRBV11-2 and TRBJ1-6; TRBD1 matches at 7 bases. The germline gives CDR1 SGHAT, CDR2 FQNNGV. The V gene end was trimmed by 4 bases and the J gene end by 10 bases; junction bases not matched to a gene: 7. The CDR3 loop spans 14 amino acids. CDR3 protein: CASSSYGQDSPLHF. The CDR3 region has the DNA TGTGCCAGCAGCTCTTATGGACAGGACTCACCCCTCCACTTT.

This rearrangement joins TRBV2 to TRBJ2-1, with TRBD2 matching over 7 bases. Germline V lookup: CDR1 SNHLY, CDR2 FYNNEI. Losses at the gene ends were 6 bases for V and 0 bases for J; bases not matched to a gene: 11. CDR3 length: 17 amino acids. CDR3: CASRGGTELSSYNEQFF. The CDR3 DNA follows: TGTGCCAGCAGGGGGGGGACTGAACTTAGCTCCTACAATGAGCAGTTCTTC.

The genes are TRBV2 and TRBJ2-7; weak D call: TRBD1 (6 bases). This CDR3 has 13 amino acids. Germline V CDR1 and CDR2: SNHLY, FYNNEI. The germline V and J ends were trimmed by 7 bases and 4 bases, with 14 bases remaining between them. In DNA form, the CDR3 reads TGTGCCAGCAAAACAGGGATTATGTACGAGCAGTACTTC. The encoded protein is CASKTGIMYEQYF.

The chain employs TRBV5-1 and TRBJ2-5; D remains ambiguous. Germline assignment: CDR1 SGHRS and CDR2 YFSETQ. V lost 6 bases and J lost 2, with 14 bases in between. The CDR3 covers 14 residues. In nucleotides, the CDR3 is TGCGCCAGCACTAAGGCAGCAGGTCAAGAGACCCAGTACTTC. This gives the protein CASTKAAGQETQYF.

The V and J genes are TRBV6-1 and TRBJ1-4, with a tentative D call TRBD1 (5 bases). Germline V CDR1 and CDR2: MNHNS, SASEGT. The CDR3 spans 14 residues. The V end lost 4 bases, the J end lost 5 bases, and 11 bases lay between the germline ends. CDR3: CASSGQDNNEKLFF. For the CDR3, the DNA is TGTGCCAGCAGTGGCCAGGACAACAATGAAAAACTGTTTTTT.

The gene calls are TRBV7-3 and TRBJ1-3, with D perhaps TRBD1 (5 bases). The CDR3 sequence is 13 residues long. From germline, CDR1 is SGHTA and CDR2 FQGTGA. The CDR3, as DNA: TGTACGAGCGCGGGGGGCTCTGGAAACACCATATATTTT. Translating it yields CTSAGGSGNTIYF.